This is a list of T cell receptor beta chains from one sample in a study of T-cell memory formation after mild COVID-19. TCRdb passed the 5' RACE reads through MiXCR, listing each CDR3 protein once. The table lists 450,000 to 700,000 distinct CDR3 sequences, 18% of them singletons. Specimen: PBMCs or a T cell subset sorted from them (not recorded which). These receptor sequences come from an adult woman who had mild COVID-19 (a few samples of this study predate the infection). Cell type and time point are not known. Both conserved end residues are part of each CDR3. Each record gives: clone size, V gene, D gene, J gene, CDR3 protein. D genes are given only for firm matches. Clone sizes are given selectively: once, few, many, or a class where the clone is expanded.

abundance: -; v_gene: TRBV12-3/TRBV12-4; d_gene: -; j_gene: TRBJ1-1; CDR3aa: CAPSQGRCTEAFF
abundance: few; v_gene: TRBV2; d_gene: -; j_gene: TRBJ2-3; CDR3aa: CASSDEAYSTDTQYF
abundance: few; v_gene: TRBV6-5; d_gene: TRBD1; j_gene: TRBJ2-1; CDR3aa: CASSYSTGAARKQFF
abundance: -; v_gene: TRBV29-1; d_gene: -; j_gene: TRBJ2-7; CDR3aa: CSVGVFMGRTPTQQYF
abundance: -; v_gene: TRBV11-2; d_gene: -; j_gene: TRBJ2-3; CDR3aa: CASSFYDSRSTDTQYF
abundance: -; v_gene: TRBV5-1; d_gene: TRBD2; j_gene: TRBJ2-3; CDR3aa: CASSLNRARGADTQYF
abundance: few; v_gene: TRBV18; d_gene: -; j_gene: TRBJ2-1; CDR3aa: CASSPPYRAYNEQFF
abundance: many; v_gene: TRBV24-1; d_gene: -; j_gene: TRBJ2-1; CDR3aa: CATGGGALEQFF
abundance: -; v_gene: TRBV20-1; d_gene: -; j_gene: TRBJ2-5; CDR3aa: CSAVGETQYF
abundance: -; v_gene: TRBV24-1; d_gene: TRBD1; j_gene: TRBJ2-2; CDR3aa: CATSDPPGQGRTGELFF
abundance: many; v_gene: TRBV12-3/TRBV12-4; d_gene: TRBD2; j_gene: TRBJ2-1; CDR3aa: CASSRAGGRNEQFF
abundance: few; v_gene: TRBV4-2; d_gene: TRBD1; j_gene: TRBJ1-1; CDR3aa: CASSPFQGAVEAFF
abundance: -; v_gene: TRBV19; d_gene: -; j_gene: TRBJ2-3; CDR3aa: CASSPGGVRDTQYF
abundance: few; v_gene: TRBV24-1; d_gene: TRBD1; j_gene: TRBJ2-5; CDR3aa: CATSDSGTGGEETQYF
abundance: -; v_gene: TRBV12-2; d_gene: -; j_gene: TRBJ1-2; CDR3aa: CASRFASGGMANYGYTF
abundance: many; v_gene: TRBV10-3; d_gene: TRBD1; j_gene: TRBJ2-7; CDR3aa: CAISEDRGSYEQYF
abundance: few; v_gene: TRBV5-1; d_gene: TRBD2; j_gene: TRBJ2-1; CDR3aa: CASIQGLARRDEQFF
abundance: -; v_gene: TRBV7-9; d_gene: TRBD2; j_gene: TRBJ2-7; CDR3aa: CASSLALRGTSGNYEQYF
abundance: few; v_gene: TRBV2; d_gene: TRBD1; j_gene: TRBJ1-6; CDR3aa: CASSENRGNSPLHF
abundance: few; v_gene: TRBV4-1; d_gene: -; j_gene: TRBJ2-1; CDR3aa: CASSRGSSYTYNEQFF
abundance: few; v_gene: TRBV29-1; d_gene: -; j_gene: TRBJ2-5; CDR3aa: CSVEDPDPAYF
abundance: -; v_gene: TRBV20-1; d_gene: -; j_gene: TRBJ2-7; CDR3aa: CSARVPEGASLYEQYF